These 11 T cell receptor beta chains were sequenced from one sample in a study of CD8 T cells in ankylosing spondylitis. Findings and limits, study-wide: It appeared that ankylosing spondylitis blood was characterized by a TCR beta motif of fewer than ten highly homologous variants.

Their specific antigens are unknown. MiXCR, run by TCRdb on the 5' RACE reads, gives a single entry per CDR3 protein. The sample includes about 540,000 distinct CDR3 sequences, roughly an eighth of them seen just once. The sample consisted of blood, either unsorted or a sorted T cell fraction (not recorded which). Source of these receptors: a male donor with ankylosing spondylitis.

Ten or more counts support this clonotype. An end of the junction differs from the germline gene, which may be a read error. This rearrangement joins TRBV29-1 to TRBJ2-1; TRBD1 might be the D (6 bases). Germline CDR1 SQVTM, CDR2 ANQGSEA. This CDR3 region has 14 residues. Here the CDR3 reads CSVEGQSSYNEQFF. CDR3 nucleotides: TGCAGCGTGGAAGGACAGAGCTCCTACAATGAGCAGTTCTTC.

This clonotype has only a few counts. The V call is TRBV21-1, the J call TRBJ2-7; the DNA was not used to check the table's D call, TRBD1. TRBV21-1 is a pseudogene locus. The CDR3 totals 16 residues. The CDR3 region is CASSKEPGRGSYEQYV. In DNA, the CDR3 is TGTGCCAGCAGCAAGGAGCCGGGCAGGGGATCCTACGAGCAGTACGTC.

This clonotype has ten or more counts. The chain is built from TRBV5-1 and TRBJ2-2; the match to TRBD2 covers 7 bases. V trimming: 1 base; J trimming: 2 bases; junction bases outside the gene matches: 5. This CDR3 is 16 amino acids long. Germline V gene lookup returns CDR1 SGHRS and CDR2 YFSETQ. CDR3 bases: TGCGCCAGCAGCTTGAGGCTAGCGGACAACACCGGGGAGCTGTTTTTT. Translating gives CASSLRLADNTGELFF.

This chain uses TRBV3-1 with TRBJ1-6; 7 nucleotides align to TRBD1. The V gene end was trimmed by 5 bases and the J gene end by 10 bases; junction bases not matched to a gene: 8. The CDR3 sequence is 14 residues long. Germline V CDR1 and CDR2: LGHDT, YNNKEL (reference sequence). CDR3: CASSLTGNDSPLHF. CDR3 nucleotides: TGTGCCAGCAGCTTGACAGGGAACGACTCACCCCTCCACTTT. Using reference TRBV3-1 and TRBJ1-6 for the parts outside the CDR3, the full variable domain is DTAVSQTPKYLVTQMGNDKSIKCEQNLGHDTMYWYKQDSKKFLKIMFSYNNKELIINETVPNRFSPKSPDKAHLNLHINSLELGDSAVYFCASSLTGNDSPLHFGNGTRLTVT.

The chain is built from TRBV7-2 and TRBJ2-4, with D possibly TRBD1 on 6 matching bases. V was trimmed by 3 bases and J by 2 bases, leaving 14 bases between them. CDR3 size: 16 residues. Germline CDR1 is SGHTA and CDR2 is FQGNSA. Here the CDR3 reads CASSFWAGDPKNIQYF. The CDR3 DNA is TGTGCCAGCAGCTTCTGGGCAGGGGATCCCAAAAACATTCAGTACTTC.

This chain joins TRBV7-2 and TRBJ2-1, with D possibly being TRBD2 (6 bases). The germline CDR1 and CDR2 sequences are SGHTA and FQGNSA. Trimming pared 0 bases from V and 8 bases from J, leaving 11 bases between. CDR3 length: 14 residues. The chain's CDR3 is CASSLAAGGYEQFF. The CDR3 DNA follows: TGTGCCAGCAGCTTAGCGGCCGGAGGGTATGAGCAGTTCTTC. Full variable domain (missing parts from reference TRBV7-2 and TRBJ2-1): GAGVSQSPSNKVTEKGKDVELRCDPISGHTALYWYRQSLGQGLEFLIYFQGNSAPDKSGLPSDRFSAERTGGSVSTLTIQRTQQEDSAVYLCASSLAAGGYEQFFGPGTRLTVL.

The DNA of the CDR3 is TGCAGTGCTAGGAGGGAAGTAGGGGAGTATACGCAGTATTTT. Amino acid sequence: CSARREVGEYTQYF. The chain carries TRBV20-1 and TRBJ2-3; D may correspond to TRBD1 or TRBD2 (5 bases each). Deletions cut 3 bases from V and 7 bases from J, with 17 bases between. The CDR3 is 14 amino acids. Germline V gives CDR1 DFQATT, CDR2 SNEGSKA (reference sequence).

The chain is built from TRBV11-2 and TRBJ2-4; a weak D match, TRBD2 (6 bases). Trimming left V 3 bases short and J 1 base short, with 13 bases between. CDR3 size: 16 residues. Germline V gives CDR1 SGHAT, CDR2 FQNNGV. CDR3: CASSFPGRKAKNIQYF. The CDR3 DNA is TGTGCCAGCAGCTTCCCAGGGAGGAAGGCCAAAAACATTCAGTACTTC.

The chain has TRBV5-1 and TRBJ1-1; weak D call: TRBD1 (5 bases). Trimming shortened V by 4 bases and J by 3 bases, and 22 bases separated the two germline ends. This CDR3 is built from 17 residues. Germline CDR1 is SGHRS and CDR2 is YFSETQ. The CDR3 is CASSVYGQGIKDTEAFF. As DNA, the CDR3 is TGCGCCAGCAGCGTCTACGGGCAGGGAATTAAGGACACTGAAGCTTTCTTT.

This clonotype was observed a handful of times. The rearrangement joins TRBV20-1 to TRBJ2-1; unclear D gene. CDR1 and CDR2 from the germline V gene are DFQATT and SNEGSKA (reference sequence). V was clipped by 3 bases and J by 13 bases, with 13 bases between them. The CDR3 sequence is 11 residues long. The CDR3 here is CSASNTPRQFF. As DNA, the CDR3 is TGCAGTGCTAGTAACACCCCGAGACAGTTCTTC.

Many counts were recorded for this clonotype. J is TRBJ1-2 and V is TRBV6-1; D may be TRBD1 (5 bases). The length of the CDR3 is 13 residues. The germline V gene encodes CDR1 MNHNS and CDR2 SASEGT. V dropped 4 bases and J dropped 6 bases, with 12 bases sitting between them. CDR3 in DNA: TGTGCCAGCAGTGGAGGGACCCCTCATGGCTACACCTTC. Translating gives CASSGGTPHGYTF.